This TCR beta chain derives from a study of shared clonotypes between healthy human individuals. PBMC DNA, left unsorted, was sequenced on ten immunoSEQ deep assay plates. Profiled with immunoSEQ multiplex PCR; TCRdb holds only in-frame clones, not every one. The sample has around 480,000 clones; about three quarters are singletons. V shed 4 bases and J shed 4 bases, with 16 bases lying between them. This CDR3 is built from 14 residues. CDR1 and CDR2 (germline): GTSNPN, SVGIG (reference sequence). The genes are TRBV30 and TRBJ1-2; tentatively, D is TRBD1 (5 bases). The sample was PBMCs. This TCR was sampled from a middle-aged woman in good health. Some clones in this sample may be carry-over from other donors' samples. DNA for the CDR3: TGTGCCTGGACTCCCTCTGATACAGGCTATGGCTACACCTTC. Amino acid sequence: CAWTPSDTGYGYTF.